The entry below gives a single TCR beta chain sequence along with its context. Its antigen is not yet known. No base quality values were provided; no much bigger clone lies one nucleotide off. The sample is drawn from a study of T-cell reconstitution after alpha-beta-depleted transplantation in children (TCRdb year 2016). Regarding the research as a whole: Using TCR repertoire profiling, the study followed T-cell immune reconstitution in a quantitative way in children after TCRalphabeta/CD19-depleted allogeneic hematopoietic cell transplantation. What the work shows at the level of the full study, not this receptor alone: Hyperexpanded clone frequencies declined over subsequent months; after one year, T-cell counts and TCRbeta diversity were mostly attributed to newly produced T cells. In some patients, the high TCRbeta diversity seen at day 60 was put down to recipient T cells and intrathymic progenitors that had survived conditioning. The apparently early alphabetaT-cell count recovery about two months after transplant was reportedly dependent on only several hundred rapidly expanded clones derived from non-depleted graft cells.

Sample treatment or condition, as interpreted from the label and publication: allogeneic hematopoietic cell transplantation with graft depleted of TCRalphabeta T cells and CD19 B cells. TCRalphabeta/CD19-depleted allogeneic hematopoietic cell grafts were given to the transplant recipients, all of whom were children. Trimming removed 2 bases from V and 0 bases from J, leaving 11 bases between the germline ends. The germline V gene yields MNHEY for CDR1 and SVGAGI for CDR2. The CDR3, from cysteine to phenylalanine, totals 15 residues. The only DNA kept is the CDR3, 45 bases in frame from the first base. Libraries were prepared through PCR. TCRdb lists the instrument as Illumina HiSeq 2500. Molecular barcoding was employed in the preparation of TCR libraries, with unique molecular identifiers being used to normalize TCRbeta repertoire quantification. TCRdb reworked the public reads: Q25 trimming with fastp, MiXCR clone assembly, productive beta chains retained. Entries that share a CDR3 protein sequence are merged under the most common genes and DNA. This sample lists hundreds of thousands of distinct CDR3 sequences; roughly 15% were detected once. The top ten hold just over 40% of the sample.

Material: PBMCs, mostly from graft donor cells, obtained 360 days after TCRalphabeta/CD19-depleted stem cell transplant. The chain employs TRBV6-5 and TRBJ2-7, with no D gene named confidently. This sequence was found in a male patient under 10 years old who had a stem cell transplant for acute lymphoblastic leukemia, so the T cells may come from the graft donor. The encoded CDR3 is CASSYLDPFSYEQYF. In nucleotide form, the sequence is TGTGCCAGCAGTTACCTGGACCCCTTCTCCTACGAGCAGTACTTC.